The clone carrying this TCR beta chain was counted many times. The data originate from a study of response to subunit inactivated influenza vaccine. The V gene lost 5 bases and the J gene lost 1 base, with 12 bases spanning the gap. Germline values: CDR1 SQVTM, CDR2 ANQGSEA. The CDR3 consists of 14 residues. Using its own MiXCR run on the RT-PCR reads, TCRdb lists one record per CDR3 protein. The profile shows about 540,000 distinct CDR3 sequences, approximately 20% of them singletons. This sample was shared with a second study, whose subject was T cells expressing NK-cell markers. That source notes: The authors generated TCR beta cDNA through 5'RACE template switching with UMIs. Within the sequenced cohort of eight donors, seven exhibited HCMV seropositivity and one was seronegative. A few of the donors also had these clonotypes leading their CD3+CD56-NKG2C+ fraction.

The genes are TRBV29-1 and TRBJ2-1; D is perhaps TRBD1 or TRBD2 (5 bases each). Specimen: CD4+ T cells sorted from PBMCs, collected roughly 12 days after vaccination. This clonotype was obtained from a man aged 45-60 years who received an inactivated influenza vaccine. CDR3 residues: CSVLRGASYNEQFF. The CDR3 region has the DNA TGCAGCGTTTTGAGGGGCGCGTCCTACAATGAGCAGTTCTTC.